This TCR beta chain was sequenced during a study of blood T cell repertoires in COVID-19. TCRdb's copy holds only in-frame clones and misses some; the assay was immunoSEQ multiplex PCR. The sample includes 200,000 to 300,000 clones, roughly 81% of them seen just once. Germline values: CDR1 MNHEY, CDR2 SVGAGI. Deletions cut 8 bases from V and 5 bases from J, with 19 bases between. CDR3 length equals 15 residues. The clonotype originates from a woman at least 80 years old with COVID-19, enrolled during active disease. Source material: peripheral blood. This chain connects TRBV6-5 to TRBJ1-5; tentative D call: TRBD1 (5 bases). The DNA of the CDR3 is TGTGCCAGCCCCGCCCCGACAGTCCTGGATCAGCCCCAGCATTTT. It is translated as CASPAPTVLDQPQHF.